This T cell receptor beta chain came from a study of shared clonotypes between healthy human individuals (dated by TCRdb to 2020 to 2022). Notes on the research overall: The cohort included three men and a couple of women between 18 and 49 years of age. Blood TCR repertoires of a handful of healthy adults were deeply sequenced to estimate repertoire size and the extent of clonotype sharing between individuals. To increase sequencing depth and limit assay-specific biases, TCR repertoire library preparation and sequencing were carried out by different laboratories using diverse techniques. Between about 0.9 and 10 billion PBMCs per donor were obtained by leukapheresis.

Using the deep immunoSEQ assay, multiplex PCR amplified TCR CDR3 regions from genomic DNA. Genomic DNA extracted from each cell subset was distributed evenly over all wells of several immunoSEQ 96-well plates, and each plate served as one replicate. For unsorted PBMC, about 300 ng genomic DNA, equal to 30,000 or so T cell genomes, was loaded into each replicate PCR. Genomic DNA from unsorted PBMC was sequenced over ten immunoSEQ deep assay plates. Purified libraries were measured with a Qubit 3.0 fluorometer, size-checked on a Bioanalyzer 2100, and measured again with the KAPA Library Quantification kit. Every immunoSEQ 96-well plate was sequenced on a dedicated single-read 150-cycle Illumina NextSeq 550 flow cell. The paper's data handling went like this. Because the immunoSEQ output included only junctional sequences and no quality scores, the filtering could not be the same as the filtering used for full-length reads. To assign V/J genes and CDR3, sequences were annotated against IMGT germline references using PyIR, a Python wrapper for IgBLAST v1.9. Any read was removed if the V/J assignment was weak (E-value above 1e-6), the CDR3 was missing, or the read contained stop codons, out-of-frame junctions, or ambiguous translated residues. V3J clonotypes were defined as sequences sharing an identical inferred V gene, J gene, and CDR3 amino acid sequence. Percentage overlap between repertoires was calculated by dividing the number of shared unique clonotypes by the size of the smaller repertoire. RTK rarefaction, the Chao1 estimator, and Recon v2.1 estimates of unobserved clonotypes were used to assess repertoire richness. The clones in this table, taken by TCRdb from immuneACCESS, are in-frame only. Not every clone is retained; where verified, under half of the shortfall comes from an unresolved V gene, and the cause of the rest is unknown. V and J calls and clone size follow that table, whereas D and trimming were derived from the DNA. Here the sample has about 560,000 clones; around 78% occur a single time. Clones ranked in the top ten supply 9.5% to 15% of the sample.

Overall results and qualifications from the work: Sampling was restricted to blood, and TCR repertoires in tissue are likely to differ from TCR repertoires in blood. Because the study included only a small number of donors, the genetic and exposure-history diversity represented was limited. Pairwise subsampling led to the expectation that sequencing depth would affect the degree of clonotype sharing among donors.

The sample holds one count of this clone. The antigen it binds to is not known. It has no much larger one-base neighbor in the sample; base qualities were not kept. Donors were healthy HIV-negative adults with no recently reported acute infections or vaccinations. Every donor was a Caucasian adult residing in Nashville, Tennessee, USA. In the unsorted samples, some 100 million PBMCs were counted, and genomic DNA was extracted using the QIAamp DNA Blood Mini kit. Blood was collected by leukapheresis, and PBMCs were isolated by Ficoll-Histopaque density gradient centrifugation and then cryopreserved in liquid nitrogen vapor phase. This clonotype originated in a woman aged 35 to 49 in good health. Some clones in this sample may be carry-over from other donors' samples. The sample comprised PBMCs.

The CDR3 loop reads CASSSPGTGLYNEQFF. The sequence in DNA is TGTGCCAGCAGTTCCCCCGGGACAGGACTTTACAATGAGCAGTTCTTC. The sequence is built from TRBV28 and TRBJ2-1; TRBD1 agrees with 8 junctional bases. Looking up the germline V gene yields CDR1 MDHEN and CDR2 SYDVKM. The CDR3 measures 16 amino acids from cysteine to phenylalanine. Just CDR3 DNA is preserved here, 48 bases in frame from base 1. Ends trimmed: V by 4 bases, J by 4 bases; bases unmatched to a gene: 9.